The 7 T cell receptor beta chains below all came from one sample that was sequenced in a study of cytomegalovirus exposure and HLA in healthy donors. The PCR was carried out with 60 Vbeta primers and 13 Jbeta primers. The data were produced by immunoSEQ multiplex PCR, yet TCRdb's version contains in-frame clones alone and is incomplete. The sample records roughly 130,000 clones, around 81% being singletons. Source material: PBMCs. The receptors come from a woman aged 45 to 65 in good health and CMV-seronegative.

The V and J genes are TRBV6-5 and TRBJ1-2; D perhaps matches TRBD1 (6 bases). V shed 6 bases and J shed 8 bases, with 16 bases lying between them. This CDR3 is 13 amino acids long. Looked up from germline, CDR1 is MNHEY and CDR2 is SVGAGI. The CDR3 loop reads CASRQGPSGGYTF. CDR3 in DNA: TGTGCCAGCAGACAGGGTCCCTCGGGGGGCTACACCTTC.

This clone occurred a few times. This chain joins TRBV5-8 and TRBJ2-1; TRBD2 matches 10 bases. V lost 5 bases and J lost 3; bases outside the gene matches: 8. The length of the CDR3 is 16 residues. The V gene's germline CDR1 is SGHTS and CDR2 YDEGEE. CDR3 DNA sequence: TGTGCCAGCAGGTCCTCTAGCGGGAGATTCTACAATGAGCAGTTCTTC. Translation: CASRSSSGRFYNEQFF. The full variable domain, in which reference TRBV5-8 and TRBJ2-1 provide the parts outside the CDR3, is EAGVTQSPTHLIKTRGQQATLRCSPISGHTSVYWYQQALGLGLQFLLWYDEGEERNRGNFPPRFSGRQFPNYSSELNVNALELEDSALYLCASRSSSGRFYNEQFFGPGTRLTVL.

CDR3 region: CASSPQLTNEKLFF. The DNA of the CDR3 is TGTGCCAGCAGCCCACAGTTAACTAATGAAAAACTGTTTTTT. The rearrangement uses TRBV7-9 and TRBJ1-4, with D unclear. CDR3 length: 14 amino acids. With 5 bases removed from V and 1 base from J, the gap between germline ends came to 8 bases. From germline, CDR1 is SEHNR and CDR2 FQNEAQ (reference sequence).

V usage is TRBV6-1 and J usage is TRBJ1-6; 7 bases are a match to TRBD1. This CDR3 comprises 15 residues. The germline V gene has CDR1 MNHNS and CDR2 SASEGT. With 1 base clipped from V and 10 bases from J, the junction kept 7 bases outside the gene matches. The CDR3 is CASSEGQGGHSPLHF. The CDR3 DNA follows: TGTGCCAGCAGTGAAGGACAGGGAGGACACTCACCCCTCCACTTT.

This chain uses TRBV4-3 with TRBJ2-7; D remains unclear. V was clipped by 0 bases and J by 3 bases, with 24 bases between them. CDR1 is LGHNA and CDR2 is YSLEER in the germline V gene. The CDR3 length is 19 residues. The CDR3 bases are TGCGCCAGCAGCCAAGATAGGAGCCGACGATGCAACCCAATCTACGAGCAGTACGTC. Translation gives CASSQDRSRRCNPIYEQYV.

V and J are TRBV2 and TRBJ1-2; 11 nucleotides align to TRBD1. This CDR3 spans 17 amino acids. Trimming cost V 8 bases and J 7 bases; bases outside gene matches: 18. Germline loops: CDR1 SNHLY, CDR2 FYNNEI. The CDR3 protein is CASGEDRGPGSASGYTF. The CDR3 coding sequence is TGTGCCAGCGGGGAGGACAGGGGGCCTGGTTCTGCTAGTGGCTACACCTTC.

J is TRBJ2-5 and V is TRBV28, with D tentatively TRBD1 (5 bases). The germline gives CDR1 MDHEN, CDR2 SYDVKM. The CDR3 loop spans 16 amino acids. The V end lost 4 bases, the J end lost 4 bases, and 19 bases lay between the germline ends. The CDR3 region is CASSSHIKGRGETQYF. DNA for the CDR3: TGTGCCAGCAGTTCACATATCAAGGGGCGAGGAGAGACCCAGTACTTC. Filled out from reference TRBV28 and TRBJ2-5, the complete variable domain reads DVKVTQSSRYLVKRTGEKVFLECVQDMDHENMFWYRQDPGLGLRLIYFSYDVKMKEKGDIPEGYSVSREKKERFSLILESASTNQTSMYLCASSSHIKGRGETQYFGPGTRLLVL.